Following are 22 T cell receptor beta chains from one sample sequenced in a study of T cells in localized non-small cell lung cancer. Sequenced by immunoSEQ multiplex PCR; TCRdb stores in-frame clones only, minus some. The data contain 30,000 to 40,000 clones, approximately 83% of them seen just once; the ten biggest clones take up 6.4%. Material: peripheral blood, obtained before any cancer treatment. These receptors came from a man aged 35 to 70 with stage I lung adenocarcinoma.

The chain is built from TRBV7-6 and TRBJ2-3, with D possibly being TRBD2 (5 bases). Germline V lookup: CDR1 SGHVS, CDR2 FNYEAQ. V was pared by 3 bases and J by 2 bases, with 12 bases between. The CDR3 contains 15 residues. The DNA for the CDR3 is TGTGCCAGCAGCTTGACTAACGGGGTCACAGATACGCAGTATTTT. Amino acids: CASSLTNGVTDTQYF.

The genes are TRBV19 and TRBJ1-1; the D is unclear. V lost 5 bases and J lost 5, with 9 bases in between. CDR1 is LNHDA, CDR2 SQIVND, per germline (reference sequence). The CDR3 contains 12 residues. CDR3 sequence: CASSVRVTEAFF. The DNA for the CDR3 is TGTGCCAGTAGTGTCCGGGTGACTGAAGCTTTCTTT.

The gene calls are TRBV4-2 and TRBJ2-1; 9 bases match TRBD2. The CDR3 runs to 16 residues. The germline gives CDR1 LGHNA, CDR2 YNFKEQ. V lost 1 base and J lost 2; bases outside the gene matches: 3. The CDR3 protein is CASSQGTSATYNEQFF. CDR3 nucleotides: TGTGCCAGCAGCCAAGGGACTAGCGCGACCTACAATGAGCAGTTCTTC.

The chain couples TRBV5-1 to TRBJ2-2; unclear D gene. This CDR3 is built from 14 residues. V was cut by 3 bases and J by 1 base, with 7 bases left in between. Looked up from germline, CDR1 is SGHRS and CDR2 is YFSETQ. The CDR3 DNA reads TGCGCCAGCAGCTCAGAGGTGAACACCGGGGAGCTGTTTTTT. Amino acids: CASSSEVNTGELFF.

The CDR3 nucleotides are TGTGCCAGTAGGCAACCTAGCGGGGCCGATGGCACAGATACGCAGTATTTT. Translated, it gives CASRQPSGADGTDTQYF. This chain links TRBV19 with TRBJ2-3; 9 bases are shared with TRBD2. The trim removed 6 bases at V and 1 base at J, leaving 11 bases unmatched. The germline V gene encodes CDR1 LNHDA and CDR2 SQIVND (reference sequence). This CDR3 has 17 amino acids. Based on the CDR3 plus reference TRBV19 and TRBJ2-3, the full variable domain is DGGITQSPKYLFRKEGQNVTLSCEQNLNHDAMYWYRQDPGQGLRLIYYSQIVNDFQKGDIAEGYSVSREKKESFPLTVTSAQKNPTAFYLCASRQPSGADGTDTQYFGPGTRLTVL.

The CDR3 sequence is CASSSRTSDLTGEQFF. Written as DNA, the CDR3 is TGTGCCAGCAGCTCTCGGACTAGCGACCTCACGGGTGAGCAGTTCTTC. V gene TRBV5-6 combines with J gene TRBJ2-1; TRBD2 aligns across 9 bases. The V segment lost 3 bases and the J segment 9 bases; nucleotides outside the gene matches: 13. The CDR3 extends over 16 amino acids. Per germline, CDR1 SGHDT and CDR2 YYEEEE.

The rearrangement joins TRBV7-2 to TRBJ2-7; maybe TRBD1 (6 bases). Between the trimmed V and J ends, which lost 4 bases and 0 bases, there was a span of 19 bases. Germline V gives CDR1 SGHTA, CDR2 FQGNSA. The CDR3 totals 17 residues. The CDR3 reads CASSSKGVSSSSYEQYF. The CDR3 DNA sequence: TGTGCCAGCAGCTCGAAGGGGGTTAGCAGCAGCTCCTACGAGCAGTACTTC.

The J gene is TRBJ2-7, the V gene TRBV11-1, with 7 nucleotides matching TRBD1. CDR1 is SGHAT, CDR2 FQDESV, per germline (reference sequence). CDR3 length: 15 residues. J lost 0 bases, V lost 2 bases, and 4 bases had no gene match. The CDR3 sequence is CASSLTGASSYEQYF. CDR3 bases: TGTGCCAGCAGCTTAACAGGGGCTAGCTCCTACGAGCAGTACTTC.

V usage is TRBV30 and J usage is TRBJ1-4, with 7 bases lining up with TRBD1. V dropped 1 base and J dropped 6; count of bases not matched to a gene: 5. Germline V lookup: CDR1 GTSNPN, CDR2 SVGIG (reference sequence). This CDR3 contains 14 residues. This CDR3 is CAWSGRQGDEKLFF. In nucleotides, the CDR3 is TGTGCCTGGAGTGGGAGACAGGGTGATGAAAAACTGTTTTTT.

This chain joins TRBV27 and TRBJ2-7; perhaps TRBD2 as D (6 bases). V dropped 2 bases and J dropped 6 bases, with 11 bases sitting between them. CDR1 is MNHEY, CDR2 SMNVEV, per germline (reference sequence). The CDR3 loop spans 13 amino acids. CDR3 sequence (DNA): TGTGCCAGCAGTTTAGGGCAAGCGGGCGAGCAGTACTTC. Its protein is CASSLGQAGEQYF.

The chain recombines TRBV5-5 with TRBJ1-5; TRBD1 is a possible D gene (6 bases). The CDR3 is 15 amino acids. Per germline, CDR1 SGHKS and CDR2 YYEKEE (reference sequence). Trimming took off 2 bases at V and 3 bases at J, with 12 bases between the two ends. CDR3 in DNA: TGTGCCAGCAGCTTTGGAGGGGACATCAATCAGCCCCAGCATTTT. Translating it yields CASSFGGDINQPQHF.

This clone was seen only once. The CDR3 region is CASSVGGPSYNEQFF. The CDR3 coding sequence is TGTGCCAGCAGCGTAGGTGGGCCCTCCTACAATGAGCAGTTCTTC. This chain joins TRBV9 and TRBJ2-1; D gene unclear. The CDR3 has 15 residues. The V end lost 0 bases, the J end lost 0 bases, and 7 bases lay between the germline ends. Germline CDR1 SGDLS, CDR2 YYNGEE. Full variable domain (remainder filled in from reference TRBV9 and TRBJ2-1): DSGVTQTPKHLITATGQRVTLRCSPRSGDLSVYWYQQSLDQGLQFLIQYYNGEERAKGNILERFSAQQFPDLHSELNLSSLELGDSALYFCASSVGGPSYNEQFFGPGTRLTVL.

The V call is TRBV4-3, the J call TRBJ1-2; D remains unclear. The CDR3 consists of 15 residues. V shed 0 bases and J shed 5 bases, with 13 bases lying between them. Per germline, CDR1 LGHNA and CDR2 YSLEER. CDR3 nucleotides: TGCGCCAGCAGCCAAGACGGTAGGCAGAGGTATGGCTACACCTTC. It is translated as CASSQDGRQRYGYTF.

The chain uses TRBV7-3 and TRBJ2-1; TRBD2 matches 8 bases. The V gene end was trimmed by 5 bases and the J gene end by 6 bases; junction bases not matched to a gene: 6. Looked up from germline, CDR1 is SGHTA and CDR2 is FQGTGA. The CDR3 contains 14 residues. CDR3 coding DNA: TGTGCCAGCAGCCGCGGACTAGCCGGCAATGAGCAGTTCTTC. Residues: CASSRGLAGNEQFF. Looking up the rest from reference TRBV7-3 and TRBJ2-1 gives the full variable domain: GAGVSQTPSNKVTEKGKYVELRCDPISGHTALYWYRQSLGQGPEFLIYFQGTGAADDSGLPNDRFFAVRPEGSVSTLKIQRTERGDSAVYLCASSRGLAGNEQFFGPGTRLTVL.

V and J are TRBV27 and TRBJ2-5, with 15 bases identical to TRBD2. Trimming took 9 bases from V and 5 from J; bases not matched to a gene: 4. There are 14 residues in the CDR3. The germline V gene has CDR1 MNHEY and CDR2 SMNVEV (reference sequence). The CDR3 DNA follows: TGTGCCAGATCGGGACTAGCGGGAGGCGAGACCCAGTACTTC. Its translation: CARSGLAGGETQYF.

About this clone: The same CDR3 arises from other DNA sequences in this sample as well. The chain combines TRBV7-6 with TRBJ1-1, with D uncertain. V shed 6 bases and J shed 1 base, with 9 bases lying between them. Germline V gene lookup returns CDR1 SGHVS and CDR2 FNYEAQ. The CDR3 spans 13 residues. CDR3 sequence: CASRRDPNTEAFF. The CDR3 nucleotides read TGTGCCAGCAGAAGAGACCCGAACACTGAAGCTTTCTTT.

V and J are TRBV27 and TRBJ2-3, with 13 bases identical to TRBD2. The CDR3 length is 19 residues. CDR1 MNHEY and CDR2 SMNVEV come from the germline V gene (reference sequence). V lost 3 bases to trimming and J lost 2 bases; unmatched junction nucleotides: 11. CDR3 in DNA: TGTGCCAGCAGTTTCTGGACTAGCGGGAGTCCCCACCCCACAGATACGCAGTATTTT. As protein: CASSFWTSGSPHPTDTQYF.

The V and J genes are TRBV28 and TRBJ2-2; 10 positions agree with TRBD2. CDR3 size: 15 residues. Germline trimming cut 6 bases from V and 2 bases from J; bases unmatched to any gene: 3. Looked up from germline, CDR1 is MDHEN and CDR2 is SYDVKM. The CDR3: CASSTSGTNTGELFF. CDR3 in DNA: TGTGCCAGCAGCACTAGCGGGACTAACACCGGGGAGCTGTTTTTT.

The V and J genes are TRBV19 and TRBJ1-3; the D is unclear. V was cut by 7 bases and J by 0 bases, with 13 bases left in between. Germline CDR1 LNHDA, CDR2 SQIVND (reference sequence). This CDR3 has 15 amino acids. CDR3 sequence: CASTPSGSSGNTIYF. CDR3 sequence (DNA): TGTGCCAGTACCCCCTCCGGGAGCTCTGGAAACACCATATATTTT.

The table lists this clone with a few counts. The rearrangement links TRBV19 to TRBJ1-2; D not certain. There are 12 residues in the CDR3. Germline V CDR1 and CDR2: LNHDA, SQIVND (reference sequence). With 5 bases removed from V and 8 bases from J, the gap between germline ends came to 12 bases. CDR3 DNA sequence: TGTGCCAGTAGTGCCGGGCCGAGCGGCTACACCTTC. It encodes CASSAGPSGYTF.

The chain carries TRBV5-5 and TRBJ2-7; 7 positions match TRBD1. Germline V gene data show CDR1 as SGHKS and CDR2 as YYEKEE (reference sequence). This CDR3 is 15 amino acids long. With V trimmed by 0 bases and J by 3 bases, 6 bases remained unmatched. CDR3 nucleotides: TGTGCCAGCAGCTTGGCCATAGGGGGCAACTACGAGCAGTACTTC. It codes for CASSLAIGGNYEQYF. The complete variable domain, with remaining parts taken from reference TRBV5-5 and TRBJ2-7, reads DAGVTQSPTHLIKTRGQQVTLRCSPISGHKSVSWYQQVLGQGPQFIFQYYEKEERGRGNFPDRFSARQFPNYSSELNVNALLLGDSALYLCASSLAIGGNYEQYFGPGTRLTVT.

This chain connects TRBV27 to TRBJ2-1; TRBD2 matches at 9 bases. There are 14 residues in the CDR3. Germline V gives CDR1 MNHEY, CDR2 SMNVEV (reference sequence). V gave up 8 bases and J gave up 4 bases; unmatched junction bases: 6. The CDR3 spells CASFSGSQYNEQFF. CDR3 in DNA: TGTGCCAGCTTTAGCGGGAGCCAGTACAATGAGCAGTTCTTC.